The clone carrying this T cell receptor (beta chain) was seen many times. Each CDR3 protein gets one entry after TCRdb re-called the 5' RACE reads with MiXCR. The sample includes 40,000 or so distinct CDR3 sequences, roughly 7% seen only once; the top ten take 14% to 15%. This specimen belongs to a study of T cells after yellow fever vaccination. From germline, CDR1 is SQVTM and CDR2 ANQGSEA. The V end lost 5 bases, the J end lost 1 base, and 8 bases lay between the germline ends. This CDR3 has 12 amino acids. V is TRBV29-1 and J is TRBJ1-1; D is undetermined. The origin of this receptor is a man aged 30-40 years who received the YFV17D yellow fever vaccine. The starting material was CD8+ T cells not binding an NS4B(214-222) dextramer, sorted from PBMCs, obtained 45 days after the yellow fever booster vaccination. The CDR3 DNA sequence: TGCAGCGTTCTGGACCAGAACACTGAAGCTTTCTTT. Translation: CSVLDQNTEAFF.